This entry features one T cell receptor beta chain sequence. The CDR3 contains 17 residues. Per germline, CDR1 MGHRA and CDR2 YSYEKL. The V and J ends lost 2 bases and 0 bases, in that order; junction bases with no gene match: 9. This sample is part of a study of OX40 agonist ivuxolimab in advanced cancers. Profiling relied on immunoSEQ multiplex PCR, and the TCRdb table lists in-frame clones only, not all of them. Of tens of thousands of clones listed, about nine tenths were seen once; the top ten hold approximately 23%. The material was CD4+ or CD8+ T cells sorted from blood, obtained in a trial of the OX40 agonist ivuxolimab. V and J are TRBV4-1 and TRBJ2-7; 8 nucleotides match TRBD2. This receptor was identified in an adult with an advanced solid tumor such as melanoma, head and neck, liver or kidney cancer. For the CDR3, the DNA is TGCGCCAGCAGCCAATTAGCGGGACTCGGCAGCTCCTACGAGCAGTACTTC. Translating gives CASSQLAGLGSSYEQYF.